This TCR beta chain was captured by sequencing in a study of blood T cell repertoires in COVID-19. Study in general: T cells, B-cell-depleted T cells, or PBMCs provided the cDNA or gDNA that served as material.

Methods used by the authors: Reference gene primer amplification gave estimated nucleated cell counts. Sequencing was performed with immunoSEQ multiplex PCR; in TCRdb, only in-frame clones are kept and a portion is missing. The DNA gave D and trimming, while V, J and clone size come from that table. The table lists about 92,000 clones, around 82% of them singletons. From germline, CDR1 is SNHLY and CDR2 FYNNEI. V was trimmed by 6 bases and J by 8 bases, leaving 13 bases between them. This CDR3 has 12 amino acids. The sample taken for sequencing was peripheral blood. The chain combines TRBV2 with TRBJ1-1; D call uncertain. This clonotype was sampled from a man in his forties or fifties who had recovered from COVID-19. CDR3 residues: CASRALGSEAFF. DNA of the CDR3: TGTGCCAGCAGGGCCCTCGGGAGCGAAGCTTTCTTT.